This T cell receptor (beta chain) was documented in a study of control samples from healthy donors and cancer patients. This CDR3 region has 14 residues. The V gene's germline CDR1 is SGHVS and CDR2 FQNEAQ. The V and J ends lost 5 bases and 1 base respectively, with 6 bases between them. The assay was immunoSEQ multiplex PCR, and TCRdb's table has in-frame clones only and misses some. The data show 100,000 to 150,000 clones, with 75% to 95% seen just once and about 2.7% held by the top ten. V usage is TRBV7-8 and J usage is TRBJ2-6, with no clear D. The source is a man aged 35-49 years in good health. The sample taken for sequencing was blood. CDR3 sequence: CASSPASGANVLTF. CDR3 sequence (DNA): TGTGCCAGCAGCCCCGCTTCTGGGGCCAACGTCCTGACTTTC.